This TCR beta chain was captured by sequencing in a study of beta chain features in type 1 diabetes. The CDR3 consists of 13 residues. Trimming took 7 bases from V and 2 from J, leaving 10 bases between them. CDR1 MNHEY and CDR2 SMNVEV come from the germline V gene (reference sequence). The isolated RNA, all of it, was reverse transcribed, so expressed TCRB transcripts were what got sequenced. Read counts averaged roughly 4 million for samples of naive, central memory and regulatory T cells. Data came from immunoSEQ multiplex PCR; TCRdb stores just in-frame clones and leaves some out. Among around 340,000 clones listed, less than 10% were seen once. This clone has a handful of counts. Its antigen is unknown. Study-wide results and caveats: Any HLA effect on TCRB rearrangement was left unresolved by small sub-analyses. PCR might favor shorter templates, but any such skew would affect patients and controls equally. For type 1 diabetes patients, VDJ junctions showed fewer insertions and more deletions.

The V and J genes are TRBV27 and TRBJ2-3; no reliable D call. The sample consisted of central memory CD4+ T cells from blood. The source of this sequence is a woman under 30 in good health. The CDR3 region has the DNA TGTGCCAGCACTTTCCGCAACACAGATACGCAGTATTTT. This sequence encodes CASTFRNTDTQYF.